This is a list of T cell receptor beta chains from one sample in a study of blood T cell repertoires in COVID-19. Measured with immunoSEQ multiplex PCR; TCRdb has only the in-frame clones, and not every one. The table has 350,000 to 400,000 clones, 91% seen once. Specimen: PBMCs or T cells enriched from blood (not recorded which). The origin of the receptors is a woman aged 40 to 49 who had been exposed to COVID-19. Each CDR3 is given with its conserved first and last residue. D genes are given only for firm matches. Clone size is not always given. Where it is, it says once, few, many or a class for expanded clones.

CDR3 protein: CASSLEDRRGYTF
CDR3 DNA: TGTGCCAGCAGCTTAGAAGACAGGCGGGGCTACACCTTC
J gene: TRBJ1-2
D gene: .
clone size: few
V gene: TRBV7-9

CDR3 protein: CASSQTTQGPLSYNEQFF
CDR3 DNA: TGTGCCAGCAGCCAAACTACCCAGGGTCCTCTTTCCTACAATGAGCAGTTCTTC
J gene: TRBJ2-1
D gene: .
clone size: .
V gene: TRBV5-6

CDR3 protein: CASSPRTQGAGNTIYF
CDR3 DNA: TGTGCCAGCTCACCACGTACCCAGGGCGCTGGAAACACCATATATTTT
J gene: TRBJ1-3
D gene: .
clone size: .
V gene: TRBV18

CDR3 protein: CASSFLPAGGYEQYF
CDR3 DNA: TGTGCCAGCAGCTTTCTCCCAGCGGGAGGATACGAGCAGTACTTC
J gene: TRBJ2-7
D gene: TRBD2
clone size: .
V gene: TRBV11-3

CDR3 protein: CASKSTSLGSETQYF
CDR3 DNA: TGTGCCAGCAAGTCGACTAGCCTTGGCTCAGAGACCCAGTACTTC
J gene: TRBJ2-5
D gene: TRBD2
clone size: once
V gene: TRBV6-5

CDR3 protein: CASSVETGSGNTIYF
CDR3 DNA: TGTGCCAGCAGCGTAGAAACAGGTTCTGGAAACACCATATATTTT
J gene: TRBJ1-3
D gene: .
clone size: .
V gene: TRBV9

CDR3 protein: CASSPRDRGTEAFF
CDR3 DNA: TGTGCCAGTAGCCCCCGGGACAGAGGGACTGAAGCTTTCTTT
J gene: TRBJ1-1
D gene: TRBD1
clone size: .
V gene: TRBV19

CDR3 protein: CATSDLHQGTGQETQYF
CDR3 DNA: TGTGCCACCAGTGATTTGCACCAGGGGACAGGGCAAGAGACCCAGTACTTC
J gene: TRBJ2-5
D gene: TRBD1
clone size: .
V gene: TRBV24-1

CDR3 protein: CATSVTGQGRPGELFF
CDR3 DNA: TGTGCCACCAGTGTCACAGGACAGGGAAGGCCCGGGGAGCTGTTTTTT
J gene: TRBJ2-2
D gene: TRBD1
clone size: .
V gene: TRBV24-1

CDR3 protein: CASSFTGVSSYNSPLHF
CDR3 DNA: TGTGCCAGCAGCTTTACAGGGGTTAGCTCCTATAATTCACCCCTCCACTTT
J gene: TRBJ1-6
D gene: TRBD1
clone size: .
V gene: TRBV7-9

CDR3 protein: CATSHPGLAGGHSSYEQYF
CDR3 DNA: TGTGCCACCAGCCACCCGGGACTAGCGGGAGGTCATAGCTCCTACGAGCAGTACTTC
J gene: TRBJ2-7
D gene: TRBD2
clone size: .
V gene: TRBV24-1

CDR3 protein: CATSRGAATNEKLFF
CDR3 DNA: TGTGCCACCTCGCGGGGGGCAGCAACTAATGAAAAACTGTTTTTT
J gene: TRBJ1-4
D gene: .
clone size: .
V gene: TRBV2

CDR3 protein: CASSPLPGETYTEAFF
CDR3 DNA: TGTGCCAGCAGTCCACTACCAGGGGAGACTTACACTGAAGCTTTCTTT
J gene: TRBJ1-1
D gene: .
clone size: .
V gene: TRBV27

CDR3 protein: CASVAPGNGGYTF
CDR3 DNA: TGTGCCAGCGTAGCTCCGGGGAACGGCGGCTACACCTTC
J gene: TRBJ1-2
D gene: .
clone size: .
V gene: TRBV6-5

CDR3 protein: CASGPTGTGETQYF
CDR3 DNA: TGCGCCAGCGGCCCGACAGGGACCGGGGAGACCCAGTACTTC
J gene: TRBJ2-5
D gene: TRBD1
clone size: .
V gene: TRBV10-1

CDR3 protein: CASSVVQPNEAFF
CDR3 DNA: TGTGCCAGCAGCGTAGTACAGCCCAACGAAGCTTTCTTT
J gene: TRBJ1-1
D gene: .
clone size: .
V gene: TRBV9

CDR3 protein: CASSSSGGNEQFF
CDR3 DNA: TGTGCCAGCAGCTCCTCAGGGGGCAATGAGCAGTTCTTC
J gene: TRBJ2-1
D gene: TRBD1
clone size: .
V gene: TRBV7-9

CDR3 protein: CAWSTRHGTDTQYF
CDR3 DNA: TGTGCCTGGAGTACCCGACACGGCACAGATACGCAGTATTTT
J gene: TRBJ2-3
D gene: .
clone size: .
V gene: TRBV30

CDR3 protein: CASSGWSGTGMETQYF
CDR3 DNA: TGTGCCAGCAGTGGATGGAGCGGGACTGGTATGGAGACCCAGTACTTC
J gene: TRBJ2-5
D gene: TRBD2
clone size: .
V gene: TRBV6-1

CDR3 protein: CASSQGPQPQHF
CDR3 DNA: TGTGCCAGCAGCCAAGGTCCGCAGCCCCAGCATTTT
J gene: TRBJ1-5
D gene: .
clone size: .
V gene: TRBV3-1/TRBV3-2

CDR3 protein: CASAMGQAYEQYF
CDR3 DNA: TGTGCCAGCGCCATGGGACAGGCCTACGAGCAGTACTTC
J gene: TRBJ2-7
D gene: TRBD1
clone size: .
V gene: TRBV19

CDR3 protein: CASSIGTDPVGYTF
CDR3 DNA: TGTGCCAGCAGTATTGGGACAGACCCCGTTGGCTACACCTTC
J gene: TRBJ1-2
D gene: TRBD1
clone size: .
V gene: TRBV2

CDR3 protein: CASSSTGTQNTEAFF
CDR3 DNA: TGTGCCAGCTCATCTACCGGGACACAGAACACTGAAGCTTTCTTT
J gene: TRBJ1-1
D gene: .
clone size: .
V gene: TRBV18

CDR3 protein: CASSERGYNTEAFF
CDR3 DNA: TGTGCCAGCAGCGAACGGGGGTACAACACTGAAGCTTTCTTT
J gene: TRBJ1-1
D gene: .
clone size: .
V gene: TRBV3-1/TRBV3-2

CDR3 protein: CASSPGQGRNTEAFF
CDR3 DNA: TGTGCCAGCAGCCCCGGACAGGGCCGGAACACTGAAGCTTTCTTT
J gene: TRBJ1-1
D gene: TRBD1
clone size: once
V gene: TRBV7-9

CDR3 protein: CASSAQWGEPYNEQFF
CDR3 DNA: TGTGCCAGCAGTGCCCAGTGGGGGGAACCCTACAATGAGCAGTTCTTC
J gene: TRBJ2-1
D gene: .
clone size: .
V gene: TRBV6-1

CDR3 protein: CASSPRQGNTEAFF
CDR3 DNA: TGTGCCAGCAGCCCACGACAGGGAAACACTGAAGCTTTCTTT
J gene: TRBJ1-1
D gene: TRBD1
clone size: .
V gene: TRBV9

CDR3 protein: CASSDHLQGRRNTGELFF
CDR3 DNA: TGTGCCAGCAGCGACCATCTACAGGGGAGGAGGAACACCGGGGAGCTGTTTTTT
J gene: TRBJ2-2
D gene: .
clone size: .
V gene: TRBV9

CDR3 protein: CASSPGTGANRNEKLFF
CDR3 DNA: TGCGCCAGCAGCCCCGGGACAGGGGCTAATAGGAATGAAAAACTGTTTTTT
J gene: TRBJ1-4
D gene: TRBD1
clone size: .
V gene: TRBV5-1

CDR3 protein: CATSYDSSYNEQFF
CDR3 DNA: TGTGCCACCAGCTACGATAGCTCCTACAATGAGCAGTTCTTC
J gene: TRBJ2-1
D gene: .
clone size: .
V gene: TRBV24-1

CDR3 protein: CASSPGRGNQPQHF
CDR3 DNA: TGTGCCAGCAGCCCCGGGAGGGGCAATCAGCCCCAGCATTTT
J gene: TRBJ1-5
D gene: .
clone size: .
V gene: TRBV7-6

CDR3 protein: CASSLGDRAVGPGANVLTF
CDR3 DNA: TGTGCCAGCAGCTTAGGTGACAGGGCCGTTGGCCCTGGGGCCAACGTCCTGACTTTC
J gene: TRBJ2-6
D gene: TRBD1
clone size: .
V gene: TRBV7-9

CDR3 protein: CASSQMLGQPTLYGYTF
CDR3 DNA: TGCGCCAGCAGCCAGATGCTGGGACAGCCGACCCTTTATGGCTACACCTTC
J gene: TRBJ1-2
D gene: TRBD1
clone size: .
V gene: TRBV4-3

CDR3 protein: CASSLAPGLSYEQYF
CDR3 DNA: TGTGCCAGCAGCTTAGCGCCGGGACTCTCCTACGAGCAGTACTTC
J gene: TRBJ2-7
D gene: .
clone size: .
V gene: TRBV7-2

CDR3 protein: CASSLIPGQGFTDTQYF
CDR3 DNA: TGTGCCAGCAGCTTGATTCCGGGACAGGGCTTCACAGATACGCAGTATTTT
J gene: TRBJ2-3
D gene: TRBD1
clone size: .
V gene: TRBV5-5

CDR3 protein: CAWSVPVAVADTQYF
CDR3 DNA: TGTGCCTGGAGTGTACCTGTGGCAGTCGCAGATACGCAGTATTTT
J gene: TRBJ2-3
D gene: .
clone size: .
V gene: TRBV30

CDR3 protein: CASSSPGQGGVGTQYF
CDR3 DNA: TGCGCCAGCAGCTCCCCGGGACAGGGGGGCGTTGGTACGCAGTATTTT
J gene: TRBJ2-3
D gene: TRBD1
clone size: .
V gene: TRBV5-1

CDR3 protein: CASSLVGGGNTEAFF
CDR3 DNA: TGTGCCAGCAGCTTGGTGGGCGGGGGGAACACTGAAGCTTTCTTT
J gene: TRBJ1-1
D gene: .
clone size: .
V gene: TRBV5-4

CDR3 protein: CAWSPGTRRGQETQYF
CDR3 DNA: TGTGCCTGGAGTCCCGGGACTAGACGGGGGCAAGAGACCCAGTACTTC
J gene: TRBJ2-5
D gene: TRBD2
clone size: .
V gene: TRBV30

CDR3 protein: CASSLDRGNEKLFF
CDR3 DNA: TGTGCCAGCAGCTTAGACAGGGGGAATGAAAAACTGTTTTTT
J gene: TRBJ1-4
D gene: TRBD1
clone size: .
V gene: TRBV7-2

CDR3 protein: CASSSDREPYGYTF
CDR3 DNA: TGTGCCAGCAGCTCGGACAGGGAACCCTATGGCTACACCTTC
J gene: TRBJ1-2
D gene: TRBD1
clone size: .
V gene: TRBV7-3

CDR3 protein: CASSKQGLGNTEAFF
CDR3 DNA: TGTGCCAGCAGCAAACAGGGGTTGGGGAACACTGAAGCTTTCTTT
J gene: TRBJ1-1
D gene: TRBD1
clone size: .
V gene: TRBV7-9

CDR3 protein: CASSEWQGADQPQHF
CDR3 DNA: TGTGCCAGCAGTGAGTGGCAGGGGGCCGATCAGCCCCAGCATTTT
J gene: TRBJ1-5
D gene: TRBD1
clone size: once
V gene: TRBV2

CDR3 protein: CASSLNREIGTIYF
CDR3 DNA: TGTGCCAGCAGCTTAAACAGGGAAATCGGCACCATATATTTT
J gene: TRBJ1-3
D gene: .
clone size: .
V gene: TRBV7-2

CDR3 protein: CASSQALAGASEQFF
CDR3 DNA: TGTGCCAGCAGCCAGGCCCTAGCGGGAGCAAGTGAGCAGTTCTTC
J gene: TRBJ2-1
D gene: TRBD2
clone size: once
V gene: TRBV14

CDR3 protein: CASSIGDRVENSPLHF
CDR3 DNA: TGTGCCAGTAGTATTGGGGACAGGGTGGAGAATTCACCCCTCCACTTT
J gene: TRBJ1-6
D gene: TRBD1
clone size: .
V gene: TRBV19

CDR3 protein: CASSLISRLAGGETQYF
CDR3 DNA: TGTGCCAGCAGCCTCATATCAAGACTAGCGGGAGGGGAGACCCAGTACTTC
J gene: TRBJ2-5
D gene: TRBD2
clone size: .
V gene: TRBV3-1/TRBV3-2

CDR3 protein: CASSSVDRSTDTQYF
CDR3 DNA: TGTGCCAGCAGCTCAGTGGACAGGAGCACAGATACGCAGTATTTT
J gene: TRBJ2-3
D gene: TRBD1
clone size: few
V gene: TRBV5-5

CDR3 protein: CASSLAGGGCTF
CDR3 DNA: TGTGCCAGCAGCTTAGCCGGCGGCGGCTGTACCTTC
J gene: TRBJ1-2
D gene: .
clone size: .
V gene: TRBV7-2

CDR3 protein: CASSLGKGDYGYTF
CDR3 DNA: TGCGCCAGCAGCTTGGGAAAAGGGGACTATGGCTACACCTTC
J gene: TRBJ1-2
D gene: .
clone size: .
V gene: TRBV5-1

CDR3 protein: CAWRGMTGGVGYGYTF
CDR3 DNA: TGTGCCTGGAGGGGAATGACAGGGGGCGTTGGCTATGGCTACACCTTC
J gene: TRBJ1-2
D gene: TRBD1
clone size: .
V gene: TRBV30

CDR3 protein: CASSLLGDSGNTIYF
CDR3 DNA: TGTGCCAGCAGCTTACTCGGGGACTCTGGAAACACCATATATTTT
J gene: TRBJ1-3
D gene: .
clone size: .
V gene: TRBV9

CDR3 protein: CASSKTGTNTGELFF
CDR3 DNA: TGTGCCAGCAGTAAGACAGGCACAAACACCGGGGAGCTGTTTTTT
J gene: TRBJ2-2
D gene: .
clone size: .
V gene: TRBV7-3

CDR3 protein: CASSLVSLVNYGYTF
CDR3 DNA: TGTGCCAGCAGCTTAGTGTCCCTTGTTAACTATGGCTACACCTTC
J gene: TRBJ1-2
D gene: .
clone size: .
V gene: TRBV7-9

CDR3 protein: CASSSREGGQPQHF
CDR3 DNA: TGTGCCAGCAGTTCCCGTGAGGGAGGTCAGCCCCAGCATTTT
J gene: TRBJ1-5
D gene: .
clone size: once
V gene: TRBV27

CDR3 protein: CASSQARGIDEQFF
CDR3 DNA: TGTGCCAGCAGCCAAGCCAGGGGTATCGATGAGCAGTTCTTC
J gene: TRBJ2-1
D gene: .
clone size: .
V gene: TRBV14

CDR3 protein: CSVGPFRGSFQYNEQFF
CDR3 DNA: TGCAGCGTTGGCCCGTTCCGGGGGAGTTTTCAATACAATGAGCAGTTCTTC
J gene: TRBJ2-1
D gene: .
clone size: .
V gene: TRBV29-1

CDR3 protein: CASRTGPFTEAFF
CDR3 DNA: TGTGCCAGCAGGACAGGGCCGTTCACTGAAGCTTTCTTT
J gene: TRBJ1-1
D gene: TRBD1
clone size: .
V gene: TRBV27